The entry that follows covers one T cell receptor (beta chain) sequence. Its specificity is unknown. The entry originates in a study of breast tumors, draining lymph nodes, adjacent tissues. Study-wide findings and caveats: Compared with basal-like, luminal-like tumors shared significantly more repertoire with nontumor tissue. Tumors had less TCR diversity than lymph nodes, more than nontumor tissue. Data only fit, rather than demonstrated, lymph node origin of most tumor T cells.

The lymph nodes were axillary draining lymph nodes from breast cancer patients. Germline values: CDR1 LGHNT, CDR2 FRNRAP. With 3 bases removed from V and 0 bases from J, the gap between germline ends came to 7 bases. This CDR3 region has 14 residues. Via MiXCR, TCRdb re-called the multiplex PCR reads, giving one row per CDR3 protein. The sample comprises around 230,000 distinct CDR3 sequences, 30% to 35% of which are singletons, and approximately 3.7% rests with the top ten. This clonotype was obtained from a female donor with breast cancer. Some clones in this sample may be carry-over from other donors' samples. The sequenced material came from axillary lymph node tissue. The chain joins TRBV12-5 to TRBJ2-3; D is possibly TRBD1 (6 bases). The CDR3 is CASGFDRSTDTQYF. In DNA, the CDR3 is TGTGCTAGTGGTTTCGACAGGAGCACAGATACGCAGTATTTT.